This TCR beta chain comes out of a study of blood T cell repertoires in COVID-19. On the study more broadly: From the United States, Italy and Spain came samples of acute and convalescent COVID-19. Nucleic acid was either cDNA or gDNA, and it came from T cells, B-cell-depleted T cells, or PBMCs.

V shed 2 bases, J shed 5 bases, and the junction held 10 bases outside the gene matches. CDR3 length: 18 residues. Germline V lookup: CDR1 MGHRA, CDR2 YSYEKL. Original analysis: By means of reference gene primer amplification, nucleated cell counts were estimated. The data were produced by immunoSEQ multiplex PCR, yet TCRdb's version contains in-frame clones alone and is incomplete. V and J calls and clone size come straight from that table; D and trimming were deduced from the DNA. The sample has fewer than 40,000 clones; 80% are singletons. Sequencing was done on a sample of peripheral blood. The V call is TRBV4-1, the J call TRBJ2-5; the match to TRBD2 covers 14 bases. The receptor's source is a man older than 75 with acute or convalescent COVID-19. CDR3 sequence: CASSQFSPRTSGGETQYF. As DNA, the CDR3 is TGCGCCAGCAGCCAATTTTCGCCCCGGACTAGCGGGGGGGAGACCCAGTACTTC.